The rows below give T cell receptor beta chains drawn from one sample of a study of identical twins. TCRdb called the 5' RACE reads again in MiXCR, with one record for every CDR3 protein. The repertoire holds 200,000 to 250,000 distinct CDR3 sequences, with roughly 13% as singletons. The sample was also linked to a second study, of yellow fever vaccine responses in identical twins.

The sample comprised memory (CD45RO+) T cells sorted from blood. The receptors derive from a woman aged 18-29 years in good health. Both conserved end residues are part of each CDR3. The order of the fields is clone size, D gene, V gene, J gene, CDR3 DNA, CDR3 protein. D genes are given only for firm matches. Size values are once, few and many counts, or a class for expanded clones, and some rows have none.

>many|-|TRBV7-9|TRBJ2-5
TGTGCCAGCAGCTTAGTGGACAAAAAAGAGACCCAGTACTTC
CASSLVDKKETQYF
>many|-|TRBV6-5|TRBJ2-5
TGTGCCAGCAGTTACAGGTCGGCAACTGGGTACCAAGAGACCCAGTACTTC
CASSYRSATGYQETQYF
>few|-|TRBV5-1|TRBJ1-6
TGCGCCAGCAGCTCAGCTGCCTCGGGGGAGACCTCACCCCTCCACTTT
CASSSAASGETSPLHF
>-|TRBD1|TRBV12-3/TRBV12-4|TRBJ1-1
TGTGCCAGCAGCACAGGGGGCCCGACTGAAGCTTTCTTT
CASSTGGPTEAFF
>many|-|TRBV6-5|TRBJ2-2
TGTGCCAGCAGTTACGGGAGTCGTACCGGGGAGCTGTTTTTT
CASSYGSRTGELFF
>few|-|TRBV5-8|TRBJ2-2
TGTGCCAGCAGCCCCCGGACAGAAATCACCGGGGAGCTGTTTTTT
CASSPRTEITGELFF
>-|TRBD2|TRBV6-1|TRBJ2-1
TGTGCCAGCCGGAAAGCGGGGGGGATCAATGAGCAGTTCTTC
CASRKAGGINEQFF
>many|-|TRBV5-1|TRBJ2-7
TGCGCCAGCAGCTTGGGACAAAGATACGAGCAGTACTTC
CASSLGQRYEQYF
>-|-|TRBV15|TRBJ2-7
TGTGCCACCAGCCCTGGGGGGTCTAGCTACGAGCAGTACTTC
CATSPGGSSYEQYF
>few|-|TRBV12-3/TRBV12-4|TRBJ2-7
TGTGCCAGCAGTGTTACGGGGACGCAGTACTTC
CASSVTGTQYF
>-|-|TRBV9|TRBJ1-1
TGTGCCAGCTCCCAAGACGGTTCTACCAAAGCTTTCTTT
CASSQDGSTKAFF
>few|TRBD1|TRBV9|TRBJ2-7
TGTGCCAGCAGCAAGACAGGGGGCGTCTACGAGCAGTACTTC
CASSKTGGVYEQYF